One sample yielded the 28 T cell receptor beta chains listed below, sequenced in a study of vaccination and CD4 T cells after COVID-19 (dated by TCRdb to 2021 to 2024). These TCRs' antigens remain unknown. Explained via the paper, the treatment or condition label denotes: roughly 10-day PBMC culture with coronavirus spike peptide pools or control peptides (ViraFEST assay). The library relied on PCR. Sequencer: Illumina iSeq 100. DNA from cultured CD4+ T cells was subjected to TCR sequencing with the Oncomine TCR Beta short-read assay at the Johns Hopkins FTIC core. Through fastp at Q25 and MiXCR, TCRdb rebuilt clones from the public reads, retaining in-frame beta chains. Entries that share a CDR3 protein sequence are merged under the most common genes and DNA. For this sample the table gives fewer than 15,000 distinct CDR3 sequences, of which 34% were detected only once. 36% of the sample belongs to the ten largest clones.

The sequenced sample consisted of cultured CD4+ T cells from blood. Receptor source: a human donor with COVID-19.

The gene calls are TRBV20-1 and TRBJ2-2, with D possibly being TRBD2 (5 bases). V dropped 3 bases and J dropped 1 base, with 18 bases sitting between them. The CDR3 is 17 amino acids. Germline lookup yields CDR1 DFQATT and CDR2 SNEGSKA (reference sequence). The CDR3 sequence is CSARGTLAEGNTGELFF. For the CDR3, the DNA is TGCAGTGCTAGGGGAACGCTAGCAGAGGGGAACACCGGGGAGCTGTTTTTT.

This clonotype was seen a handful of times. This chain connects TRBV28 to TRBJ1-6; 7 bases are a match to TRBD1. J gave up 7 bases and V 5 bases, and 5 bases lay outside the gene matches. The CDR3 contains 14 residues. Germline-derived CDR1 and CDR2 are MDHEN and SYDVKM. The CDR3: CASSTRGWNSPLHF. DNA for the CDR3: TGTGCCAGCAGTACCAGGGGGTGGAATTCACCCCTCCACTTT.

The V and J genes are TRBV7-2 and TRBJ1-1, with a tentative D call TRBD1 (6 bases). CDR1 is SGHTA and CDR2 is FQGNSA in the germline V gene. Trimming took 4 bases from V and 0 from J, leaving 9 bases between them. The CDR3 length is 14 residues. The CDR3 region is CASSYAGVNTEAFF. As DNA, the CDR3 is TGTGCCAGCAGCTACGCAGGGGTGAACACTGAAGCTTTCTTT. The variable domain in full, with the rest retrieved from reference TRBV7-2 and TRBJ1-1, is GAGVSQSPSNKVTEKGKDVELRCDPISGHTALYWYRQSLGQGLEFLIYFQGNSAPDKSGLPSDRFSAERTGGSVSTLTIQRTQQEDSAVYLCASSYAGVNTEAFFGQGTRLTVV.

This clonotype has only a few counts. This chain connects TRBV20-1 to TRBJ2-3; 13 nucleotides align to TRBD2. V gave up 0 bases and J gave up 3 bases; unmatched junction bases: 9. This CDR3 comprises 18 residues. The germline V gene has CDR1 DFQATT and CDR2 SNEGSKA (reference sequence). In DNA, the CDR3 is TGCAGTGCTAGAGATACTAGCGGGAGGGTAAGGGGTACAGATACGCAGTATTTT. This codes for CSARDTSGRVRGTDTQYF.

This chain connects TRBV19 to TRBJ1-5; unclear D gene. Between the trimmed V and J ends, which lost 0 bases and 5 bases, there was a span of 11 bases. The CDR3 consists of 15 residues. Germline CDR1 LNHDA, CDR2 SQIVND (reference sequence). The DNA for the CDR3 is TGTGCCAGTAGTATAGAACGGGGATTTTATCAGCCCCAGCATTTT. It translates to CASSIERGFYQPQHF.

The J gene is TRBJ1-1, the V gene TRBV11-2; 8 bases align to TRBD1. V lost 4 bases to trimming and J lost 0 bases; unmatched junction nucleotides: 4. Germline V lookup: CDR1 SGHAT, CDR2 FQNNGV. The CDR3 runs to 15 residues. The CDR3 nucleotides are TGTGCCAGCAGCTCCGGACAGGGCCTGAACACTGAAGCTTTCTTT. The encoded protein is CASSSGQGLNTEAFF.

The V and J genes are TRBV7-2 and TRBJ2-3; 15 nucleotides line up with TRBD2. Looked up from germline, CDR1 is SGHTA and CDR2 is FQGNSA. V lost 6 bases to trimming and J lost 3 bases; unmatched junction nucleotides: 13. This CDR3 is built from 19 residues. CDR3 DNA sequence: TGTGCCAGCAGTCCCGGGACTAGCGGGGGGCCGACGGGTACAGATACGCAGTATTTT. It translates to CASSPGTSGGPTGTDTQYF. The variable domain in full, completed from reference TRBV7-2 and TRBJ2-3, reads GAGVSQSPSNKVTEKGKDVELRCDPISGHTALYWYRQSLGQGLEFLIYFQGNSAPDKSGLPSDRFSAERTGGSVSTLTIQRTQQEDSAVYLCASSPGTSGGPTGTDTQYFGPGTRLTVL.

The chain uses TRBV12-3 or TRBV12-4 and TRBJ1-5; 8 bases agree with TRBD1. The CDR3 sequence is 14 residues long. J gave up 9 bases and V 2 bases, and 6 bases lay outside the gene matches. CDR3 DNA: TGTGCCAGCAGTTTACAGGGGGCGGGACGGCCCCAGCATTTT. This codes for CASSLQGAGRPQHF.

The CDR3 protein is CASSLGQDFQPQHF. The CDR3 coding sequence is TGTGCCAGCAGTTTGGGACAGGACTTTCAGCCCCAGCATTTT. V and J are TRBV28 and TRBJ1-5, with 8 bases fitting TRBD1. This CDR3 region has 14 residues. The germline CDR1 and CDR2 sequences are MDHEN and SYDVKM. V lost 3 bases to trimming and J lost 6 bases; unmatched junction nucleotides: 4. Full variable domain (remainder filled in from reference TRBV28 and TRBJ1-5): DVKVTQSSRYLVKRTGEKVFLECVQDMDHENMFWYRQDPGLGLRLIYFSYDVKMKEKGDIPEGYSVSREKKERFSLILESASTNQTSMYLCASSLGQDFQPQHFGDGTRLSIL.

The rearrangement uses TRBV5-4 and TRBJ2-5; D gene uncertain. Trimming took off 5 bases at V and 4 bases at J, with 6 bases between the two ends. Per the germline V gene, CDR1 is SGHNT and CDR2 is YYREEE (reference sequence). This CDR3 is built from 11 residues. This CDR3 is CASRFGETQYF. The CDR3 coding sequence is TGTGCCAGCAGATTTGGAGAGACCCAGTACTTC.

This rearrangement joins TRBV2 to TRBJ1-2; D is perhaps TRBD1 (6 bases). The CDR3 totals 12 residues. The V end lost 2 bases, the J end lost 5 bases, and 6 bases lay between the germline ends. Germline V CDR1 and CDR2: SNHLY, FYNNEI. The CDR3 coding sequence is TGTGCCAGCAGTGAAAGGGGGTATGGCTACACCTTC. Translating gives CASSERGYGYTF.

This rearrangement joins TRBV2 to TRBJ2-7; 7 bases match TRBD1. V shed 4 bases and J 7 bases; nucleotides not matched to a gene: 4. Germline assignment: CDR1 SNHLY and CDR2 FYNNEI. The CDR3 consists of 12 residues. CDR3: CASSGTGGEQYF. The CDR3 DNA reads TGTGCCAGCAGTGGGACAGGCGGAGAGCAGTACTTC.

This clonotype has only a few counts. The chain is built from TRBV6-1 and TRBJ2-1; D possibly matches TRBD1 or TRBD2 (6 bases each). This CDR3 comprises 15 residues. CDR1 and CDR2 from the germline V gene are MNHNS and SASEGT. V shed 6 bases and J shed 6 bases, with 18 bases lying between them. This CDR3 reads CASRGGSQGSNEQFF. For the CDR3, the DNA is TGTGCCAGCAGGGGGGGTTCCCAGGGGAGCAATGAGCAGTTCTTC.

CDR3 loop: CASSYGANYGYTF. The DNA for the CDR3 is TGTGCCAGCAGTTACGGGGCTAACTATGGCTACACCTTC. V gene TRBV6-5 combines with J gene TRBJ1-2; D gene unclear. CDR3 size: 13 residues. Trimming left V 2 bases short and J 0 bases short, with 4 bases between. Germline V lookup: CDR1 MNHEY, CDR2 SVGAGI.

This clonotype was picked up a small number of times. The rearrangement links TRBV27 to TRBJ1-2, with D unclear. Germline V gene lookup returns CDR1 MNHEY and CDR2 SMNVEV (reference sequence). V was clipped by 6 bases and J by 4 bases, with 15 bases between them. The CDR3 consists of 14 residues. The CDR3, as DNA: TGTGCCAGCAGGGCCTTGGGCAGTTTCTATGGCTACACCTTC. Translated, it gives CASRALGSFYGYTF.

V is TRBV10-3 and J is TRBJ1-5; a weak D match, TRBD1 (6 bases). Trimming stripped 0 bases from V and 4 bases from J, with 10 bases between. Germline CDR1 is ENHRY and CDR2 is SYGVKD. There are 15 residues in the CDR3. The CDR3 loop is CAISESGRGNQPQHF. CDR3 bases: TGTGCCATCAGTGAGTCGGGCAGGGGAAATCAGCCCCAGCATTTT.

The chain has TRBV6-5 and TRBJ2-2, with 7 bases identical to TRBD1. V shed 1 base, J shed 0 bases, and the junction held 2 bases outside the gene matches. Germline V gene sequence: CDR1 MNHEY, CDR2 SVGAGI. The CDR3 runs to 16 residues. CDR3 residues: CASSYFGTANTGELFF. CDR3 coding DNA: TGTGCCAGCAGTTACTTCGGGACAGCGAACACCGGGGAGCTGTTTTTT.

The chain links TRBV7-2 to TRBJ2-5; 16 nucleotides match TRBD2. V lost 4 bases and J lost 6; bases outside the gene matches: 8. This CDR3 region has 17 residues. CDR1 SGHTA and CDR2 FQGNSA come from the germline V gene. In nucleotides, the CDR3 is TGTGCCAGCAGCTCCCGGGGACTAGCGGGGGGGTCAAAGACCCAGTACTTC. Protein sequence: CASSSRGLAGGSKTQYF.

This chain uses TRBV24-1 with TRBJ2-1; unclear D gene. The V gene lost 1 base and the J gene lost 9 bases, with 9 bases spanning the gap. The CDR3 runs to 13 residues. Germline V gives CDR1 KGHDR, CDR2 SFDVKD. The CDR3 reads CATSDFSPSEQFF. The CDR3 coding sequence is TGTGCCACCAGTGATTTTAGCCCCAGTGAGCAGTTCTTC.

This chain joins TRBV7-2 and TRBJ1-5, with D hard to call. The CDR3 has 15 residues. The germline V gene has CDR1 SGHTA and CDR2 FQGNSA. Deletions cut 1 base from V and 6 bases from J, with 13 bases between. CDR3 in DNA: TGTGCCAGCAGCTTAGTTGGGGAGATCGGTCAGCCCCAGCATTTT. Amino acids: CASSLVGEIGQPQHF.

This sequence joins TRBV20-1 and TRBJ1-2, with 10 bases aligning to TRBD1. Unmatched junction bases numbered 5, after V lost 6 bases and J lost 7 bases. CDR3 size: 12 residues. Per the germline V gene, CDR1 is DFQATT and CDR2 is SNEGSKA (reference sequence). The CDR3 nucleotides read TGCAGTGCCCCCGGGACAGGGGTTGGCTACACCTTC. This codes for CSAPGTGVGYTF.

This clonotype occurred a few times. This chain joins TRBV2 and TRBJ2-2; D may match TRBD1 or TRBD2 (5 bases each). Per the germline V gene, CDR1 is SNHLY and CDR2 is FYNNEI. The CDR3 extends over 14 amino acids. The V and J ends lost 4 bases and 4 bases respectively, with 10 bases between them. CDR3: CASSVAGTTGELFF. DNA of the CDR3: TGTGCCAGCAGTGTAGCAGGGACCACCGGGGAGCTGTTTTTT.

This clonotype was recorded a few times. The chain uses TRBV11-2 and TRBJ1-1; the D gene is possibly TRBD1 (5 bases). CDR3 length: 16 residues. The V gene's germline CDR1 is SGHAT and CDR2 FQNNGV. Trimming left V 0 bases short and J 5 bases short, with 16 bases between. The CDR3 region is CASSLEFGKKGTEAFF. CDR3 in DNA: TGTGCCAGCAGCTTAGAGTTTGGCAAAAAGGGGACTGAAGCTTTCTTT. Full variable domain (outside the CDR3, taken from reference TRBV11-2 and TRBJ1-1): EAGVAQSPRYKIIEKRQSVAFWCNPISGHATLYWYQQILGQGPKLLIQFQNNGVVDDSQLPKDRFSAERLKGVDSTLKIQPAKLEDSAVYLCASSLEFGKKGTEAFFGQGTRLTVV.

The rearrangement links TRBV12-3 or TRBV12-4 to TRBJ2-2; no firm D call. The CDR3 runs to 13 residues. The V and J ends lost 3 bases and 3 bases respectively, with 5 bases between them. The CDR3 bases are TGTGCCAGCAGTTTCCTGGACACCGGGGAGCTGTTTTTT. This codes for CASSFLDTGELFF.

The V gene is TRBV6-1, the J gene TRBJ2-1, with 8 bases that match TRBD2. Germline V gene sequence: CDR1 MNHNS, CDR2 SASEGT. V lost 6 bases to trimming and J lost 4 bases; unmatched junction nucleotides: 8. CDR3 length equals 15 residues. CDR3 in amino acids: CASRIAGSDYNEQFF. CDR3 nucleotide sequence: TGTGCCAGCAGAATAGCGGGGAGTGATTACAATGAGCAGTTCTTC.

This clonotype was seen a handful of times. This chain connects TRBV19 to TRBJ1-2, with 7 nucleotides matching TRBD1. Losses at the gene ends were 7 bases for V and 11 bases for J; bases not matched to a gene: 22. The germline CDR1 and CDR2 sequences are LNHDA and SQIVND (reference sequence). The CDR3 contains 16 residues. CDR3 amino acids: CASTPMRQGSRSSYTF. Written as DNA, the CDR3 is TGTGCCAGTACCCCGATGCGACAGGGAAGCCGTAGTTCGTACACCTTC.

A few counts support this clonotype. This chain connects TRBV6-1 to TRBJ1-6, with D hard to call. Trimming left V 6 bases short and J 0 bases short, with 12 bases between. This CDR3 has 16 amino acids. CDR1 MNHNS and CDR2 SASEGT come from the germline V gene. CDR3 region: CASSRLPSSYNSPLHF. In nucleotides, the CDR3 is TGTGCCAGCAGCCGTCTCCCGAGCTCCTATAATTCACCCCTCCACTTT.

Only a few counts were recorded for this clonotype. CDR3 in DNA: TGCAGTGCTGGGTTAGCGGGGATCAAAAACATTCAGTACTTC. Protein: CSAGLAGIKNIQYF. V gene TRBV20-1 combines with J gene TRBJ2-4; TRBD2 aligns across 8 bases. The junction had 6 bases not matched to a gene; V was cut back by 5 bases and J by 3 bases. This CDR3 comprises 14 residues. CDR1 DFQATT and CDR2 SNEGSKA come from the germline V gene (reference sequence).